The text below deals with one T cell receptor beta chain. The data were obtained in a study of T cell changes during pregnancy in multiple sclerosis. Method: immunoSEQ multiplex PCR; TCRdb's copy keeps in-frame clones and lacks some. The sample shows tens of thousands of clones, approximately 89% of them seen only once. J gave up 4 bases and V 5 bases, and 6 bases lay outside the gene matches. From germline, CDR1 is SEHNR and CDR2 FQNEAQ (reference sequence). The CDR3 has 15 residues. The sequencing here drew on CD8+ T cells from peripheral blood mononuclear cells, taken in the third trimester of pregnancy. The source of this sequence is a female donor with multiple sclerosis, enrolled in a pregnancy study. The chain recombines TRBV7-9 with TRBJ2-1, with TRBD2 matching 9 bases. The CDR3 nucleotides are TGTGCCAGCAGCGCCACTAGCGGGTATTACAATGAGCAGTTCTTC. It translates to CASSATSGYYNEQFF.